These 21 T cell receptor beta chains came from one sample sequenced in a study of beta chain features in type 1 diabetes. Study results and caveats: People with Type 1 diabetes carried modestly yet significantly shorter TCRB CDR3s in all four CD4+ subsets.

The study reverse transcribed the entire isolated RNA, so it sequenced expressed TCRB transcripts. The protocol was immunoSEQ multiplex PCR, while the TCRdb copy is restricted to in-frame clones and leaves out a portion. The table shows approximately 360,000 clones, with approximately 12% occurring only once. For these TCRs, the target antigens are not known. Source material: naive CD4+ T cells from blood. These TCRs come from a woman aged 18-29 years with type 1 diabetes.

This chain joins TRBV6-6 and TRBJ1-1; D unresolved. CDR1 is MNHNY, CDR2 SVGAGI, per germline (reference sequence). Trimming cost V 6 bases and J 7 bases, with 9 bases left between them. This CDR3 region has 11 residues. Here the CDR3 DNA reads TGTGCCAGCAGAACAGCGGGTGAAGCTTTCTTT. Amino acid sequence: CASRTAGEAFF.

This clone was recorded a few times. J is TRBJ1-2 and V is TRBV30; no reliable D call. The CDR3 is 12 residues long. Trimming stripped 0 bases from V and 5 bases from J, with 7 bases between. Looked up from germline, CDR1 is GTSNPN and CDR2 is SVGIG (reference sequence). The DNA for the CDR3 is TGTGCCTGGAGTGTACGGCGGTATGGCTACACCTTC. Translated, it gives CAWSVRRYGYTF.

The gene calls are TRBV9 and TRBJ2-3, with TRBD2 matching over 11 bases. Germline values: CDR1 SGDLS, CDR2 YYNGEE. CDR3 size: 16 residues. The ends lost 5 bases at V and 4 bases at J; junction bases unmatched: 9. The CDR3 loop is CASSPWGSGGADTQYF. DNA of the CDR3: TGTGCCAGCAGTCCTTGGGGTAGCGGGGGGGCAGATACGCAGTATTTT. Supplemented by reference TRBV9 and TRBJ2-3, the full variable domain reads DSGVTQTPKHLITATGQRVTLRCSPRSGDLSVYWYQQSLDQGLQFLIQYYNGEERAKGNILERFSAQQFPDLHSELNLSSLELGDSALYFCASSPWGSGGADTQYFGPGTRLTVL.

This clone was picked up a small number of times. V and J are TRBV27 and TRBJ2-5; tentatively, D is TRBD2 (6 bases). CDR3 size: 13 residues. V lost 3 bases and J 1 base, leaving 6 bases between the germline ends. CDR1 is MNHEY and CDR2 is SMNVEV in the germline V gene (reference sequence). CDR3 in amino acids: CASSLTSQETQYF. The CDR3 nucleotides are TGTGCCAGCAGTTTGACTAGCCAAGAGACCCAGTACTTC.

This chain links TRBV7-2 with TRBJ1-3, with a tentative D call TRBD1 (5 bases). V was trimmed by 0 bases and J by 7 bases, leaving 13 bases between them. Germline V gives CDR1 SGHTA, CDR2 FQGNSA. The CDR3 totals 15 residues. As DNA, the CDR3 is TGTGCCAGCAGCTTAGCCGGGGGGAGAGGGAACACCATATATTTT. It specifies CASSLAGGRGNTIYF.

This clone has more than one count but fewer than ten. The V call is TRBV5-1, the J call TRBJ2-3, with D possibly matching TRBD1 (6 bases). CDR1 is SGHRS, CDR2 YFSETQ, per germline. V shed 4 bases and J shed 6 bases, with 27 bases lying between them. This CDR3 has 18 residues. CDR3 sequence: CASSRTVSGIAVRDTQYF. The DNA of the CDR3 is TGCGCCAGCAGCCGGACAGTCTCGGGAATAGCTGTGAGGGATACGCAGTATTTT.

V usage is TRBV7-2 and J usage is TRBJ2-2; 8 positions agree with TRBD2. The germline V gene encodes CDR1 SGHTA and CDR2 FQGNSA. Losses at the gene ends were 1 base for V and 1 base for J; bases not matched to a gene: 2. This CDR3 is built from 16 residues. CDR3 bases: TGTGCCAGCAGCTTAGTAGCGGGGCTGAACACCGGGGAGCTGTTTTTT. This sequence encodes CASSLVAGLNTGELFF.

The V and J genes are TRBV11-2 and TRBJ2-7; D remains ambiguous. The V and J ends lost 8 bases and 4 bases respectively, with 9 bases between them. The CDR3 runs to 11 residues. Germline V gives CDR1 SGHAT, CDR2 FQNNGV. The chain's CDR3 is CASAVGYEQYF. CDR3 nucleotide sequence: TGTGCCAGCGCGGTCGGGTACGAGCAGTACTTC.

This clone was counted between two and nine times. The rearrangement joins TRBV28 to TRBJ2-1; D ambiguous. The CDR3 totals 14 residues. The V gene lost 6 bases and the J gene lost 5 bases, with 14 bases spanning the gap. Per germline, CDR1 MDHEN and CDR2 SYDVKM. The CDR3 DNA is TGTGCCAGCAGATCAGGCTCGTTTGACAATGAGCAGTTCTTC. Amino acid sequence: CASRSGSFDNEQFF.

This clone appeared a few times. The genes are TRBV30 and TRBJ2-7, with TRBD2 identical over 14 bases. The trim removed 2 bases at V and 9 bases at J, leaving 6 bases unmatched. The CDR3 has 14 amino acids. Germline-derived CDR1 and CDR2 are GTSNPN and SVGIG (reference sequence). The CDR3 coding sequence is TGTGCCTGGAGTCCGGGACTAGCGGGAGAAGTGCAGTACTTC. Protein product: CAWSPGLAGEVQYF.

Details on this clone: The same CDR3 also results from other DNA sequences found in this sample. The genes are TRBV5-6 and TRBJ2-1; weak D call: TRBD1 (5 bases). Germline CDR1 and CDR2: SGHDT and YYEEEE. V was pared by 0 bases and J by 10 bases, with 5 bases between. The CDR3 loop spans 11 amino acids. Here the CDR3 DNA reads TGTGCCAGCAGCTTGGCAGGGGAGCAGTTCTTC. It translates to CASSLAGEQFF.

This clone occurred a few times. Other nucleotide sequences from this sample produce the same CDR3. The V call is TRBV5-1, the J call TRBJ1-2, with D perhaps TRBD1 (6 bases). CDR3 size: 14 residues. Trimming removed 0 bases from V and 0 bases from J, with 6 bases in between. Germline CDR1 is SGHRS and CDR2 is YFSETQ. CDR3 protein: CASSLDRANYGYTF. CDR3 in DNA: TGCGCCAGCAGCTTGGACAGGGCTAACTATGGCTACACCTTC.

Only a few counts were recorded for this clone. The CDR3 loop reads CASSLAASGRATAESYNEQFF. DNA for the CDR3: TGCGCCAGCAGCTTGGCCGCTAGCGGGAGGGCCACAGCGGAGTCCTACAATGAGCAGTTCTTC. The rearrangement joins TRBV5-1 to TRBJ2-1; TRBD2 matches 12 bases. In germline, CDR1 is SGHRS, CDR2 YFSETQ. This CDR3 region has 21 residues. V was clipped by 0 bases and J by 1 base; unmatched bases: 14.

A few counts support this clone. The chain employs TRBV5-1 and TRBJ1-1, with TRBD1 identical over 7 bases. Germline CDR1 and CDR2: SGHRS and YFSETQ. This CDR3 comprises 14 residues. Trimming cost V 2 bases and J 3 bases; bases outside gene matches: 4. The CDR3 nucleotides are TGCGCCAGCAGCTTCACAGGGACAGACACTGAAGCTTTCTTT. Protein sequence: CASSFTGTDTEAFF. The entire variable domain, with the rest obtained from reference TRBV5-1 and TRBJ1-1, is as follows: KAGVTQTPRYLIKTRGQQVTLSCSPISGHRSVSWYQQTPGQGLQFLFEYFSETQRNKGNFPGRFSGRQFSNSRSEMNVSTLELGDSALYLCASSFTGTDTEAFFGQGTRLTVV.

The CDR3: CATSRGVALSSYNEQFF. In nucleotides, the CDR3 is TGTGCCACCAGCAGAGGAGTAGCGCTTAGCTCCTACAATGAGCAGTTCTTC. This rearrangement joins TRBV15 to TRBJ2-1; perhaps TRBD2 as D (5 bases). V lost 1 base, J lost 0 bases, and 13 bases lay in between. The CDR3 is made up of 17 amino acids. The germline V gene has CDR1 LNHNV and CDR2 YYDKDF (reference sequence).

This sequence joins TRBV19 and TRBJ2-3, with TRBD2 as a possible D gene (5 bases). V lost 3 bases to trimming and J lost 6 bases, with 25 bases between them. Germline CDR1 reads LNHDA; CDR2 reads SQIVND (reference sequence). The CDR3 runs to 18 residues. The CDR3 nucleotides are TGTGCCAGTAGTATGCGGGCTCCTCCGCCCTATGGGTCCGATACGCAGTATTTT. This translates into CASSMRAPPPYGSDTQYF.

The chain couples TRBV4-2 to TRBJ1-2, with 7 nucleotides matching TRBD1. Unmatched junction bases numbered 6, after V lost 5 bases and J lost 3 bases. This CDR3 region has 14 residues. The germline V gene has CDR1 LGHNA and CDR2 YNFKEQ. The CDR3 region has the DNA TGTGCCAGCAGCGCGACAGGGACGGACTATGGCTACACCTTC. Its translation is CASSATGTDYGYTF.

Only a few counts were recorded for this clone. The sample holds other DNA sequences that translate to the same CDR3. The J gene is TRBJ2-7, the V gene TRBV6-5; possible D gene TRBD2, 6 bases. The germline gives CDR1 MNHEY, CDR2 SVGAGI. CDR3 length equals 14 residues. The V end lost 0 bases, the J end lost 0 bases, and 6 bases lay between the germline ends. The DNA for the CDR3 is TGTGCCAGCAGTTACTCCGGGAGCTCCTACGAGCAGTACTTC. Translating gives CASSYSGSSYEQYF.

This clone was counted only a few times. V is TRBV5-1 and J is TRBJ1-1; 7 positions agree with TRBD1. The CDR3 length is 18 residues. Germline V gene sequence: CDR1 SGHRS, CDR2 YFSETQ. V trimming: 2 bases; J trimming: 6 bases; junction bases outside the gene matches: 19. CDR3 DNA sequence: TGCGCCAGCAGCTTTAACTACCCCGGGACAGTCAGCTTAGCTGAAGCTTTCTTT. Translation: CASSFNYPGTVSLAEAFF. The variable domain in full, completed from reference TRBV5-1 and TRBJ1-1, reads KAGVTQTPRYLIKTRGQQVTLSCSPISGHRSVSWYQQTPGQGLQFLFEYFSETQRNKGNFPGRFSGRQFSNSRSEMNVSTLELGDSALYLCASSFNYPGTVSLAEAFFGQGTRLTVV.

This clone has a handful of counts. V is TRBV7-8 and J is TRBJ2-5; TRBD2 matches at 8 bases. The CDR3 covers 16 residues. Looked up from germline, CDR1 is SGHVS and CDR2 is FQNEAQ. After removal of 4 bases from V and 0 bases from J, the junction contained 7 bases not matched to a gene. CDR3 DNA: TGTGCCAGCAGCTGGCAGGCTAGCGGGTACCAAGAGACCCAGTACTTC. As protein: CASSWQASGYQETQYF. Filled out from reference TRBV7-8 and TRBJ2-5, the complete variable domain reads GAGVSQSPRYKVAKRGQDVALRCDPISGHVSLFWYQQALGQGPEFLTYFQNEAQLDKSGLPSDRFFAERPEGSVSTLKIQRTQQEDSAVYLCASSWQASGYQETQYFGPGTRLLVL.

This rearrangement joins TRBV7-9 to TRBJ2-3; tentatively, D is TRBD2 (5 bases). The CDR3 is 13 residues long. V lost 2 bases and J lost 8, with 11 bases in between. Germline CDR1 SEHNR, CDR2 FQNEAQ (reference sequence). As DNA, the CDR3 is TGTGCCAGCAGCTTATTCGGGGTACCTACGCAGTATTTT. It translates to CASSLFGVPTQYF. Full variable domain (missing parts from reference TRBV7-9 and TRBJ2-3): DTGVSQNPRHKITKRGQNVTFRCDPISEHNRLYWYRQTLGQGPEFLTYFQNEAQLEKSRLLSDRFSAERPKGSFSTLEIQRTEQGDSAMYLCASSLFGVPTQYFGPGTRLTVL.